One and the same sample provided the 17 T cell receptor beta chains below, sequenced in a study of response to subunit inactivated influenza vaccine. TCRdb passed the RT-PCR reads through MiXCR, listing each CDR3 protein once. This table has about 650,000 distinct CDR3 sequences, more than 15% appearing once. The source material was PBMCs from blood, sampled 11 to 12 days after vaccination. These TCRs come from a man aged 50-60 years who received an inactivated influenza vaccine.

Ten or more counts support this clonotype. The CDR3 loop is CASSLVVAGVQFF. The CDR3 bases are TGTGCCAGCAGTTTAGTTGTAGCGGGGGTCCAGTTCTTC. The V gene is TRBV12-3 or TRBV12-4, the J gene TRBJ2-1; 9 positions agree with TRBD2. V was pared by 1 base and J by 13 bases, with 5 bases of the junction left unmatched. This CDR3 is 13 amino acids long.

The chain joins TRBV28 to TRBJ1-5; D gene ambiguous. The CDR3 is made up of 15 amino acids. V gave up 1 base and J gave up 4 bases, with 11 bases separating them. CDR1 MDHEN and CDR2 SYDVKM come from the germline V gene. The CDR3 DNA is TGTGCCAGCAGTTTATACGGGGTAGGGAATCAGCCCCAGCATTTT. It codes for CASSLYGVGNQPQHF.

A few counts support this clonotype. CDR3 in amino acids: CASSSQGLRENIQYF. In DNA, the CDR3 is TGTGCCAGCAGCTCACAGGGTTTGCGCGAAAACATTCAGTACTTC. The J gene is TRBJ2-4, the V gene TRBV7-2, with a tentative D call TRBD1 (6 bases). V was clipped by 4 bases and J by 5 bases, with 15 bases between them. Germline assignment: CDR1 SGHTA and CDR2 FQGNSA. The CDR3 runs to 15 residues.

This clonotype occurred a few times. The chain has TRBV7-8 and TRBJ2-3; 7 bases match TRBD2. J gave up 3 bases and V 4 bases, and 10 bases lay outside the gene matches. CDR1 is SGHVS, CDR2 FQNEAQ, per germline. The CDR3 spans 16 residues. The CDR3 is CASSSGLVVLTDTQYF. The CDR3 coding sequence is TGTGCCAGCAGCTCTGGACTAGTCGTCCTTACAGATACGCAGTATTTT.

The chain uses TRBV5-1 and TRBJ2-5, with TRBD2 matching over 7 bases. This CDR3 spans 17 amino acids. Looked up from germline, CDR1 is SGHRS and CDR2 is YFSETQ. V shed 4 bases, J shed 5 bases, and the junction held 17 bases outside the gene matches. CDR3: CASSPWTSGNPVETQYF. In nucleotides, the CDR3 is TGCGCCAGCAGCCCCTGGACCAGCGGGAATCCGGTGGAGACCCAGTACTTC.

This chain uses TRBV12-3 or TRBV12-4 with TRBJ2-7; TRBD2 matches at 11 bases. The CDR3 has 14 residues. The trim removed 5 bases at V and 4 bases at J, leaving 4 bases unmatched. The CDR3 DNA follows: TGTGCCAGCAGTACTAGCGGGAGAATGTACGAGCAGTACTTC. It specifies CASSTSGRMYEQYF.

This clonotype was picked up a small number of times. This chain joins TRBV6-2 or TRBV6-3 and TRBJ1-5; the match to TRBD1 covers 8 bases. V lost 5 bases and J lost 5; bases outside the gene matches: 8. The germline gives CDR1 MNHEY, CDR2 SVGEGT. The CDR3 loop spans 15 amino acids. CDR3 loop: CASSQSQGAYQPQHF. CDR3 nucleotides: TGTGCCAGCAGTCAGTCTCAGGGGGCTTATCAGCCCCAGCATTTT.

This chain links TRBV20-1 with TRBJ1-4; D not certain. Looked up from germline, CDR1 is DFQATT and CDR2 is SNEGSKA (reference sequence). The CDR3 is 14 amino acids. The germline V and J ends were trimmed by 6 bases and 0 bases, with 11 bases remaining between them. The CDR3, as DNA: TGCAGTGCAGAGGGCGCCACAACTAATGAAAAACTGTTTTTT. Its protein is CSAEGATTNEKLFF.

The chain joins TRBV4-2 to TRBJ2-2; 12 bases line up with TRBD1. The CDR3 has 22 amino acids. The germline gives CDR1 LGHNA, CDR2 YNFKEQ. Trimming took 4 bases from V and 1 from J; bases not matched to a gene: 19. In DNA form, the CDR3 reads TGTGCCAGCAGCCGAGAAACACTCCGTTTGGGACAGGGGGCAAGGAACACCGGGGAGCTGTTTTTT. Encoded protein: CASSRETLRLGQGARNTGELFF.

This clonotype was detected a few times. This rearrangement joins TRBV12-3 or TRBV12-4 to TRBJ2-3, with no clear D. This CDR3 contains 13 residues. V was clipped by 4 bases and J by 7 bases, with 12 bases between them. The CDR3 region has the DNA TGTGCCAGCAGTTCGTCAGCGACCAATACGCAGTATTTT. Its translation: CASSSSATNTQYF.

The chain couples TRBV20-1 to TRBJ2-1, with D hard to call. The CDR3 extends over 12 amino acids. Germline-derived CDR1 and CDR2 are DFQATT and SNEGSKA (reference sequence). V lost 7 bases to trimming and J lost 10 bases, with 17 bases between them. The CDR3 here is CSDDPWRDEQFF. The CDR3 nucleotides are TGCAGTGACGACCCCTGGCGCGACGAGCAGTTCTTC.

This rearrangement joins TRBV20-1 to TRBJ1-1; perhaps TRBD1 as D (5 bases). The CDR3 covers 14 residues. The V gene lost 1 base and the J gene lost 0 bases, with 9 bases spanning the gap. The germline CDR1 and CDR2 sequences are DFQATT and SNEGSKA (reference sequence). CDR3 protein: CSARAGALNTEAFF. CDR3 DNA sequence: TGCAGTGCTAGAGCTGGGGCCCTGAACACTGAAGCTTTCTTT.

This clonotype was seen only a few times. The chain is built from TRBV11-2 and TRBJ2-5; a weak D match, TRBD1 (5 bases). V shed 3 bases and J shed 1 base, with 9 bases lying between them. This CDR3 comprises 14 residues. Germline V gene sequence: CDR1 SGHAT, CDR2 FQNNGV. CDR3 in amino acids: CASSLYDSQETQYF. DNA for the CDR3: TGTGCCAGCAGCTTGTACGACAGCCAAGAGACCCAGTACTTC.

This clonotype has more than one count but fewer than ten. The CDR3 DNA follows: TGTGCCAGCAGCCATTTTGGCGGGAGCAATGAGCAGTTCTTC. Translation gives CASSHFGGSNEQFF. The V and J genes are TRBV3-1 and TRBJ2-1, with TRBD2 identical over 7 bases. The germline gives CDR1 LGHDT, CDR2 YNNKEL (reference sequence). This CDR3 contains 14 residues. V dropped 3 bases and J dropped 6; count of bases not matched to a gene: 5.

CDR3 nucleotides: TGTGCCAGCAGCCCAGACGCAAACAATGAGCAGTTCTTC. It translates to CASSPDANNEQFF. The chain is built from TRBV5-6 and TRBJ2-1, with no clear D. This CDR3 is 13 amino acids long. Germline V gene sequence: CDR1 SGHDT, CDR2 YYEEEE. V was cut by 4 bases and J by 5 bases, with 10 bases left in between.

This clonotype was seen ten or more times. This sequence joins TRBV9 and TRBJ2-7; maybe TRBD2 (5 bases). The germline V gene encodes CDR1 SGDLS and CDR2 YYNGEE. This CDR3 has 15 amino acids. V was clipped by 4 bases and J by 3 bases, with 17 bases between them. In DNA, the CDR3 is TGTGCCAGCAGCCCCACGGGGTCCTTCAGCTACGAGCAGTACTTC. Protein sequence: CASSPTGSFSYEQYF.

This clonotype was picked up a small number of times. This chain uses TRBV7-9 with TRBJ2-7; either TRBD1 or TRBD2 may fit D (5 bases each). V shed 1 base and J shed 3 bases, with 13 bases lying between them. This CDR3 has 15 residues. Per the germline V gene, CDR1 is SEHNR and CDR2 is FQNEAQ (reference sequence). As DNA, the CDR3 is TGTGCCAGCAGCTTAGATCACACGGGGCACTACGAGCAGTACTTC. This gives the protein CASSLDHTGHYEQYF.